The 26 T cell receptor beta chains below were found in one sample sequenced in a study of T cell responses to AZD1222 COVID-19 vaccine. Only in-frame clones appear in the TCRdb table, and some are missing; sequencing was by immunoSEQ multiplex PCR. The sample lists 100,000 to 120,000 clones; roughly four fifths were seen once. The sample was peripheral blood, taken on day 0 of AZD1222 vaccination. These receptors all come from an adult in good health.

CDR3 loop: CASREQGAGGYTF. The DNA for the CDR3 is TGTGCCAGCAGAGAACAGGGGGCTGGTGGCTACACCTTC. The rearrangement joins TRBV5-6 to TRBJ1-2, with TRBD1 matching 9 bases. Losses at the gene ends were 5 bases for V and 7 bases for J; bases not matched to a gene: 6. This CDR3 region has 13 residues. Germline assignment: CDR1 SGHDT and CDR2 YYEEEE.

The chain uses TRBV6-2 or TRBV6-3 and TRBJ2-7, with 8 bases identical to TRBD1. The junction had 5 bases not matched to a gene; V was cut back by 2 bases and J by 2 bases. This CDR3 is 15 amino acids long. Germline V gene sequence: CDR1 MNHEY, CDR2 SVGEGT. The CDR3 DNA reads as TGTGCCAGCAGTTACATCGGGACAGGTACCTACGAGCAGTACTTC. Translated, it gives CASSYIGTGTYEQYF.

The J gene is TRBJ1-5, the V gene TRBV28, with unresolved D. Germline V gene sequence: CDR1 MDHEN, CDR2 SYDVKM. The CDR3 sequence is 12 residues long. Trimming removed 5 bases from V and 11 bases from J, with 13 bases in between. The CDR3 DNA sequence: TGTGCCAGCAGTCAAGGACTGGAGTCCCAGCATTTT. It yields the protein CASSQGLESQHF.

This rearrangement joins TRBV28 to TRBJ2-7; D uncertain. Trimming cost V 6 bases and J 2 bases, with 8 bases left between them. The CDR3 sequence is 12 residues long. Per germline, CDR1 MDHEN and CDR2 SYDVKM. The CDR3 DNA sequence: TGTGCCAGCAGAACAGCAACCTACGAGCAGTACTTC. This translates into CASRTATYEQYF. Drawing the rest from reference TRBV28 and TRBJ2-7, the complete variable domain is DVKVTQSSRYLVKRTGEKVFLECVQDMDHENMFWYRQDPGLGLRLIYFSYDVKMKEKGDIPEGYSVSREKKERFSLILESASTNQTSMYLCASRTATYEQYFGPGTRLTVT.

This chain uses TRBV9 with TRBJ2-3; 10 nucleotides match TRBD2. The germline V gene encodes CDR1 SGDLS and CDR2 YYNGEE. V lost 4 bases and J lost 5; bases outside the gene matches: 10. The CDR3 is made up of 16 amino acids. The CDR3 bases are TGTGCCAGCAGCCAGCGGGGGGGCGGTCAACAAGATACGCAGTATTTT. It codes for CASSQRGGGQQDTQYF.

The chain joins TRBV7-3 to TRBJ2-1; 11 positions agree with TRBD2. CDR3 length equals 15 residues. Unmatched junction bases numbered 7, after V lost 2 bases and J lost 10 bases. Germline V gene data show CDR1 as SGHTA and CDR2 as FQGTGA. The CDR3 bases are TGTGCCAGCAGCTTATTTCCTAGCGGGGGGTACGAGCAGTTCTTC. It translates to CASSLFPSGGYEQFF.

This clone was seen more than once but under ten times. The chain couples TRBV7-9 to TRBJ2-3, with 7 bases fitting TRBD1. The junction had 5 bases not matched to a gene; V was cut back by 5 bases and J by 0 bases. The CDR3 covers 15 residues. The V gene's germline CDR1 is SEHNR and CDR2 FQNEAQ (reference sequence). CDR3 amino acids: CASSTGDGSTDTQYF. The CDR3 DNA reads TGTGCCAGCAGCACAGGGGATGGTAGCACAGATACGCAGTATTTT.

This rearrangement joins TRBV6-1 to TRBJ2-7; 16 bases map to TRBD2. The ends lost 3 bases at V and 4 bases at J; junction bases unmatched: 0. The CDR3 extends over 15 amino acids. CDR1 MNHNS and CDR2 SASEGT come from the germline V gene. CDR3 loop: CASSEGLAGGYEQYF. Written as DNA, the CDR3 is TGTGCCAGCAGTGAGGGACTAGCGGGAGGGTACGAGCAGTACTTC.

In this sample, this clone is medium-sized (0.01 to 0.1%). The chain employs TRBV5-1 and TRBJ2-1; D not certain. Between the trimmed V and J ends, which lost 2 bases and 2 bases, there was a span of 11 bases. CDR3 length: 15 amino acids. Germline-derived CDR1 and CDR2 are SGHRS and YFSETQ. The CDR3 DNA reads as TGCGCCAGCAGCTTTGGCAGTTACACCTACAATGAGCAGTTCTTC. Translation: CASSFGSYTYNEQFF.

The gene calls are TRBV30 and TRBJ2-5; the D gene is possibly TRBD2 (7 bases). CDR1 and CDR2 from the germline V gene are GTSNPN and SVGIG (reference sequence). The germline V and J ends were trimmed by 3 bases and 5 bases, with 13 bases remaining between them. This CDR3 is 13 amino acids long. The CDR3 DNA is TGTGCCTGGAGGAGGGGGGGCCGGGAGACCCAGTACTTC. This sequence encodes CAWRRGGRETQYF.

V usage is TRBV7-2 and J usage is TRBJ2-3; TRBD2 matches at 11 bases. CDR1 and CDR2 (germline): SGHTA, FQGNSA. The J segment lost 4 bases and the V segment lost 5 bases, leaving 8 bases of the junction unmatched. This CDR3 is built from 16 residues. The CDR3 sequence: CASSRSTSGMADTQYF. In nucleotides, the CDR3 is TGTGCCAGCAGCCGCTCGACTAGCGGGATGGCAGATACGCAGTATTTT.

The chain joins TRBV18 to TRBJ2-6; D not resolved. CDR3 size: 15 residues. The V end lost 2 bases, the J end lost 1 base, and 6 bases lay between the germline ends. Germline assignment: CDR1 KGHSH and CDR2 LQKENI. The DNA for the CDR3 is TGTGCCAGCTCACCAAGCCAATCTGGGGCCAACGTCCTGACTTTC. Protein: CASSPSQSGANVLTF.

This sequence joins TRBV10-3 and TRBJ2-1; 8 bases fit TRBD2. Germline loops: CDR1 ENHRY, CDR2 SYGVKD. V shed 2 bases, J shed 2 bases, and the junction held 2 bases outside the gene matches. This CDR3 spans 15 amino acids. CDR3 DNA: TGTGCCATCAGTGAGGTTAGCGGGACCTACAATGAGCAGTTCTTC. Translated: CAISEVSGTYNEQFF.

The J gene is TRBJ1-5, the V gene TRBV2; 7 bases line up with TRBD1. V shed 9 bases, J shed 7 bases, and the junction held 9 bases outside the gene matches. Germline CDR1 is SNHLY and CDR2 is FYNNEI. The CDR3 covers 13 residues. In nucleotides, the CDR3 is TGTGCCAGTAGGGGAGAACAGGGGCAGCCCCAGCATTTT. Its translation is CASRGEQGQPQHF. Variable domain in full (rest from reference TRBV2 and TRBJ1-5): EPEVTQTPSHQVTQMGQEVILRCVPISNHLYFYWYRQILGQKVEFLVSFYNNEISEKSEIFDDQFSVERPDGSNFTLKIRSTKLEDSAMYFCASRGEQGQPQHFGDGTRLSIL.

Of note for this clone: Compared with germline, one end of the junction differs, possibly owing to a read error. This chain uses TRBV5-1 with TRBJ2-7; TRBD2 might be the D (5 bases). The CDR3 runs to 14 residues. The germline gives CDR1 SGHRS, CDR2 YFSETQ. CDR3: CASSLGNPRGHWDF. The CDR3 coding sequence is TGCGCCAGCAGCTTGGGAAACCCCCGGGGTCACTGGGACTTC.

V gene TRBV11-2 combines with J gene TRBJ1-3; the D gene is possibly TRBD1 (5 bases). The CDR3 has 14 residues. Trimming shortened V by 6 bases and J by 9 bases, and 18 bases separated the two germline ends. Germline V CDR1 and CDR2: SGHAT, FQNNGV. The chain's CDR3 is CASSPQRNGATIYF. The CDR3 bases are TGTGCCAGCAGTCCCCAGAGGAACGGGGCCACCATATATTTT.

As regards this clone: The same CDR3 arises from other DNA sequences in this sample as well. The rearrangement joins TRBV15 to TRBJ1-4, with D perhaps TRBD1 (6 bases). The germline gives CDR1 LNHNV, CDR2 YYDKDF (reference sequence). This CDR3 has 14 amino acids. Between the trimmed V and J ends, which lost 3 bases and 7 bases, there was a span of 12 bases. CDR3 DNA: TGTGCCACCAGCAGGGACAGAGGTGCTGAAAAACTGTTTTTT. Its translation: CATSRDRGAEKLFF.

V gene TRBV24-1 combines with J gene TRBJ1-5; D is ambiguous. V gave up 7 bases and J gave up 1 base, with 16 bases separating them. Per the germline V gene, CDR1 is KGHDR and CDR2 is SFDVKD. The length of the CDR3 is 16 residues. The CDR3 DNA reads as TGTGCCACCAGCGAAGCGGGGAGGCGAAGCAATCAGCCCCAGCATTTT. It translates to CATSEAGRRSNQPQHF.

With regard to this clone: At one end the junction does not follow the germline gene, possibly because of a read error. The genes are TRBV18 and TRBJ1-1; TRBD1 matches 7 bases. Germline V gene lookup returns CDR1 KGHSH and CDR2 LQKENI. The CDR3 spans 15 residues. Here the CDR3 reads CASSRRAGGNPEAFF. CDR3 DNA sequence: TGTGCCAGCTCACGGCGGGCAGGGGGGAACCCTGAAGCTTTCTTT.

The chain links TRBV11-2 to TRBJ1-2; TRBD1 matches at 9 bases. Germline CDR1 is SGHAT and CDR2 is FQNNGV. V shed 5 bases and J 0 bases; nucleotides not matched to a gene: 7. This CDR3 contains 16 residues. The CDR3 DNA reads TGTGCCAGCAGCGAGGGACAGGGATTAGCTAACTATGGCTACACCTTC. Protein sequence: CASSEGQGLANYGYTF.

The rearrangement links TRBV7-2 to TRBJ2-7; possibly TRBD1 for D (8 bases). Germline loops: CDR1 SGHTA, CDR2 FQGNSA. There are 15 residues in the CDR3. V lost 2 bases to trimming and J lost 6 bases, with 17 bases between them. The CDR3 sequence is CASSLSTGGVVEQYF. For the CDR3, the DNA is TGTGCCAGCAGCTTATCAACAGGGGGGGTCGTCGAGCAGTACTTC.

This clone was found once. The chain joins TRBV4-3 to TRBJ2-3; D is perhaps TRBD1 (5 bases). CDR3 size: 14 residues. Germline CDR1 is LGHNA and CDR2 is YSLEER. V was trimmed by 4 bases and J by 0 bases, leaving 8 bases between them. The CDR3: CASSLQGSTDTQYF. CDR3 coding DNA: TGCGCCAGCAGCCTTCAGGGTAGCACAGATACGCAGTATTTT.

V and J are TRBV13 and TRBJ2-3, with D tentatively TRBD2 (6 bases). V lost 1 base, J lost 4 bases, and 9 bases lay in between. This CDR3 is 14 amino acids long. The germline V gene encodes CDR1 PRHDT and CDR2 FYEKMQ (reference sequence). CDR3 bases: TGTGCCAGCAGCTTAGTTTCGGGGGCAGATACGCAGTATTTT. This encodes CASSLVSGADTQYF.

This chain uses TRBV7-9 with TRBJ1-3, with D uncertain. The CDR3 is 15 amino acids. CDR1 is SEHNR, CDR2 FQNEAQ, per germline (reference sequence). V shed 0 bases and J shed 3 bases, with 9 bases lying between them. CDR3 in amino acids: CASSLALSDGNTIYF. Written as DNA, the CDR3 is TGTGCCAGCAGCTTAGCGCTGAGTGATGGAAACACCATATATTTT.

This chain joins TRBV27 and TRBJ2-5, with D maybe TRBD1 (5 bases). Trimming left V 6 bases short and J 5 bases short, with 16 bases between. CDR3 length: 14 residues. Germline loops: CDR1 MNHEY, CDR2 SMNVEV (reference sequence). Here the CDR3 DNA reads TGTGCCAGCAGAAGGGGAAACGCAATGGAGACCCAGTACTTC. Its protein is CASRRGNAMETQYF.

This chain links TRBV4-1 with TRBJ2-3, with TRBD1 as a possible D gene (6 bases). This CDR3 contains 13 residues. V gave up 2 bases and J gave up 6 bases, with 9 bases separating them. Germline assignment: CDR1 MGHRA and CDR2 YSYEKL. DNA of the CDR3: TGCGCCAGCAGCCAACAGGGGTCTGATACGCAGTATTTT. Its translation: CASSQQGSDTQYF.